Following are 8 T cell receptor beta chains from one sample sequenced in a study of control samples from healthy donors and cancer patients. Only in-frame clones appear in the TCRdb table, and some are missing; sequencing was by immunoSEQ multiplex PCR. The sample shows under 200,000 clones, 94% of them seen only once. Sequenced sample: blood. These receptor sequences come from a woman in her thirties or forties in good health.

The chain couples TRBV14 to TRBJ1-2; 11 nucleotides align to TRBD1. CDR1 is SGHDN and CDR2 is FVKESK in the germline V gene. The CDR3 is 16 amino acids. Germline trimming cut 5 bases from V and 3 bases from J; bases unmatched to any gene: 8. In DNA, the CDR3 is TGTGCCAGCAGCAGGACAGGGGGCTTATTTTACTATGGCTACACCTTC. Translation: CASSRTGGLFYYGYTF.

In its sample, this clone was seen a few times. The gene calls are TRBV24-1 and TRBJ1-2, with D tentatively TRBD1 (5 bases). Germline assignment: CDR1 KGHDR and CDR2 SFDVKD. V lost 2 bases, J lost 2 bases, and 8 bases lay in between. The CDR3 contains 14 residues. The CDR3 region has the DNA TGTGCCACCAGTGATTCGGGACGGAACTATGGCTACACCTTC. Translation gives CATSDSGRNYGYTF.

The V call is TRBV4-2, the J call TRBJ1-3, with TRBD1 matching 9 bases. This CDR3 is 17 amino acids long. The V gene's germline CDR1 is LGHNA and CDR2 YNFKEQ. The V gene end was trimmed by 0 bases and the J gene end by 3 bases; junction bases not matched to a gene: 6. The CDR3 DNA sequence: TGTGCCAGCAGCCAAGATAGGGGGACAGGGAGTGGAAACACCATATATTTT. Its translation is CASSQDRGTGSGNTIYF.

V usage is TRBV7-3 and J usage is TRBJ2-1, with 9 bases lining up with TRBD2. CDR3 length: 15 residues. V shed 8 bases, J shed 8 bases, and the junction held 13 bases outside the gene matches. Germline lookup yields CDR1 SGHTA and CDR2 FQGTGA. The CDR3 sequence is CASSGGGLARDEQFF. For the CDR3, the DNA is TGTGCCAGCTCAGGCGGGGGACTAGCCCGCGATGAGCAGTTCTTC.

The chain links TRBV4-3 to TRBJ1-4; no clear D. Trimming pared 1 base from V and 7 bases from J, leaving 16 bases between. Germline CDR1 and CDR2: LGHNA and YSLEER. The CDR3 covers 16 residues. CDR3 bases: TGCGCCAGCAGCCAAGGCCCGCTGATGAAGGGTGAAAAACTGTTTTTT. Translating gives CASSQGPLMKGEKLFF.

The chain carries TRBV28 and TRBJ2-7; D ambiguous. There are 17 residues in the CDR3. Germline assignment: CDR1 MDHEN and CDR2 SYDVKM. V was pared by 5 bases and J by 5 bases, with 25 bases between. The DNA for the CDR3 is TGTGCCAGCAGTCCTCCCGGTAGATACCCCGGTTCCCACGAGCAGTACTTC. Amino acid sequence: CASSPPGRYPGSHEQYF.

This rearrangement joins TRBV5-6 to TRBJ1-4; D uncertain. Trimming removed 4 bases from V and 12 bases from J, with 22 bases in between. The germline V gene has CDR1 SGHDT and CDR2 YYEEEE. The CDR3 is 15 amino acids. CDR3 sequence: CASSNNPYLEAELFF. CDR3 DNA sequence: TGTGCCAGCAGCAATAATCCGTATCTCGAGGCCGAACTGTTTTTT.

On this clone itself: Other nucleotide sequences in the sample specify the same CDR3. V is TRBV10-3 and J is TRBJ1-1, with D hard to call. V was shortened by 0 bases and J by 5 bases, with 1 base between the two germline ends. CDR3 length: 11 amino acids. The germline V gene has CDR1 ENHRY and CDR2 SYGVKD. The CDR3 loop reads CAISESTEAFF. For the CDR3, the DNA is TGTGCCATCAGTGAGTCGACTGAAGCTTTCTTT.